This T cell receptor (beta chain) was profiled in a study of shared clonotypes between healthy human individuals (dated by TCRdb to 2019 to 2021). Broadly, across the study: The cohort included three men and a couple of women between 18 and 49 years of age. For each donor, CD4 naive and CD4 memory were each given three plates, CD8 naive was given two plates, and CD8 memory was given one plate. To estimate repertoire size and how much clonotype sharing occurs between individuals, the study deeply sequenced the blood TCR repertoires of several healthy adults. To increase sequencing depth and limit assay-specific biases, TCR repertoire library preparation and sequencing were carried out by different laboratories using diverse techniques. Per donor, leukapheresis produced somewhere between about 0.9 and 9.5 billion PBMCs.

Details on this clone: Its antigen remains unidentified. Per-nucleotide qualities are absent, and no much larger clonotype sits a single base away.

TCR CDR3 regions were amplified from genomic DNA by multiplex PCR using the deep immunoSEQ assay. Extracted genomic DNA from each cell subset was distributed evenly across all wells of several immunoSEQ 96-well plates, and each plate was treated as a replicate. For sorted subsets, 200 to 250 ng genomic DNA, equal to about 30,000 T cell genomes, was loaded into each replicate PCR. Purified libraries were quantified with a Qubit 3.0 fluorometer, sized on a Bioanalyzer 2100, and re-quantified with the KAPA Library Quantification kit. Every immunoSEQ 96-well plate was sequenced on a separate single-read 150-cycle Illumina NextSeq 550 flow cell. Per the authors' processing: Because only junctional sequences without quality scores were contained in the immunoSEQ output, filtering matching that applied to full-length reads could not be performed. Sequences were annotated with PyIR, a Python wrapper for IgBLAST v1.9, and V/J genes and CDR3 were assigned using IMGT germline references. Reads with weak V/J assignments (E-value above 1e-6), missing CDR3, stop codons, out-of-frame junctions, or ambiguous translated residues were removed. V3J clonotypes were defined by identical inferred V gene, J gene, and CDR3 amino acid sequence. Percentage overlap between repertoires was calculated by dividing the number of shared unique clonotypes by the size of the smaller repertoire. Repertoire richness was assessed with RTK rarefaction, the Chao1 estimator, and Recon v2.1 estimates of unobserved clonotypes. Generation probabilities for all TCRbeta clonotypes obtained by the gDNA method from several donors were computed using OLGA. The clones in this table, taken by TCRdb from immuneACCESS, are in-frame only. Not every clone is retained; where verified, under half of the shortfall comes from an unresolved V gene, and the cause of the rest is unknown. That table is the source of V, J and clone size, and D and trimming were worked out from the DNA. The sample data list about 2 million clones, and 85% to 95% of these were observed just once. Jointly, the top ten make up 0.1% to 0.15% of the sample.

The donors were healthy, HIV-negative adults with no recently reported acute infections or vaccinations. Every donor was a Caucasian adult residing in Nashville, Tennessee, USA. Magnetic negative selection was used to enrich CD4+ T cells, after which naive cells were positively selected on CD45RA and the negative fraction became the memory subset. Blood was collected by leukapheresis, and PBMCs were isolated by Ficoll-Histopaque density gradient centrifugation and then cryopreserved in liquid nitrogen vapor phase. Purity and quantity of every magnetically sorted T cell population were checked by analytical flow cytometry. From each sorted fraction, genomic DNA was isolated and quantified by UV absorbance on a Nanodrop 2000c. Findings and caveats that apply to the study as a whole: Clonotypes shared by all four sorted-subset donors showed higher generation probabilities than non-shared clonotypes. Pairwise subsampling led to the expectation that sequencing depth would affect the degree of clonotype sharing among donors. Only blood was sampled, and tissue TCR repertoires likely differ from those in blood. The genetic and exposure-history diversity represented was limited by the small number of donors. Even with the large sequencing depth, rarefaction of the sorted-subset datasets indicated that sequencing was incomplete. Sharing across a handful of donors was observed for approximately 5% of naive CD4, under 4% of naive CD8, 2% to 2.5% of memory CD4, and about 0.38% of memory CD8 clonotypes. Naive subsets generally had larger estimated clonotype richness than memory subsets did.

The receptor was derived from a man aged 18-30 years in good health. Sequenced sample: naive CD4+ T cells sorted from blood. The cell subset or site tag for this specimen amounts to: CD45RA+ positively selected.

The CDR3 here reads CAWVSGRDIQYF. DNA sequence: TGTGCCTGGGTTTCGGGGAGGGACATTCAGTACTTC. Recombination linked TRBV30 to TRBJ2-4, and TRBD2 aligns with 7 junction nucleotides. As encoded in the germline V gene (reference sequence), CDR1 is GTSNPN while CDR2 is SVGIG. Trimmed from V: 5 bases; trimmed from J: 8 bases; junction bases lacking a gene match: 6. The CDR3 measures 12 amino acids from cysteine to phenylalanine. Just the 36-base CDR3 DNA is kept, in frame starting at base 1. When the CDR3 is completed using the reference TRBV30 and TRBJ2-4 genes on either side, the full variable domain is SQTIHQWPATLVQPVGSPLSLECTVEGTSNPNLYWYRQAAGRGLQLLFYSVGIGQISSEVPQNLSASRPQDRQFILSSKKLLLSDSGFYLCAWVSGRDIQYFGAGTRLSVL.